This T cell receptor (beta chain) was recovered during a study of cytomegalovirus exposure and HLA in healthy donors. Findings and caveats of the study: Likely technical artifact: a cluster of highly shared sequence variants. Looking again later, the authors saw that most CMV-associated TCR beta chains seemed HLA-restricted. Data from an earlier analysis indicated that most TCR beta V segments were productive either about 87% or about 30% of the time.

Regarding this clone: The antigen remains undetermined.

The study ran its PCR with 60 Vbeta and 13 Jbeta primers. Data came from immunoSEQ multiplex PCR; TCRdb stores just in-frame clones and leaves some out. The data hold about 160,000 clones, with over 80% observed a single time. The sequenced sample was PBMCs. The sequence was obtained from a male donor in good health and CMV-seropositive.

The CDR3 region is CAWSASPGTGYNEQFF. The CDR3 DNA follows: TGTGCCTGGAGTGCTTCCCCCGGGACAGGCTACAATGAGCAGTTCTTC. The chain carries TRBV30 and TRBJ2-1, with 8 bases identical to TRBD1. Germline trimming cut 1 base from V and 3 bases from J; bases unmatched to any gene: 8. CDR1 and CDR2 from the germline V gene are GTSNPN and SVGIG (reference sequence). The CDR3 sequence is 16 residues long.